These T cell receptor beta chains were read from a single sample in a study of identifying expanded T cells in peripheral blood. Profiled with immunoSEQ multiplex PCR; TCRdb holds only in-frame clones, not every one. The sample has 95,000 to 100,000 clones, around 88% seen once. The sample taken for sequencing was blood. The receptors stem from a person aged 18 to 75 in good health. The CDR3 runs from the conserved cysteine through the conserved F or W. D genes are given only for firm matches. Clone sizes are given selectively: once, few, many, or a class where the clone is expanded.

CDR3aa	CDR3nt	d_gene	v_gene	j_gene	abundance
CASSPGEGSYGYTF	TGCGCCAGCAGCCCCGGGGAGGGTTCCTATGGCTACACCTTC	.	TRBV5-1	TRBJ1-2	.
CARSPPEAQQGF	TGTGCCAGATCTCCCCCGGAGGCCCAACAGGGCTTC	.	TRBV27	TRBJ2-7	.
CASSPPGIETQYF	TGTGCCAGCTCACCACCGGGGATAGAGACCCAGTACTTC	.	TRBV18	TRBJ2-5	.
CASSFRDLENTIYF	TGTGCCAGCAGCTTTAGGGACCTGGAAAACACCATATATTTT	.	TRBV7-9	TRBJ1-3	.
CSARGVYEQYF	TGCAGTGCTCGCGGGGTCTACGAGCAGTACTTC	.	TRBV20-1	TRBJ2-7	.
CATRGTSGQYF	TGTGCCACCAGAGGGACTAGTGGGCAGTACTTC	TRBD2	TRBV15	TRBJ2-7	.
CASSLWGADTIYF	TGCGCCAGCAGCTTGTGGGGGGCAGACACCATATATTTT	.	TRBV5-1	TRBJ1-3	.
CASEYGSTDTQYF	TGTGCCAGCGAATACGGTAGCACAGATACGCAGTATTTT	.	TRBV5-6	TRBJ2-3	once
CASSLAGALNTEAFF	TGTGCCAGCAGCCTAGCCGGGGCCTTGAACACTGAAGCTTTCTTT	.	TRBV5-6	TRBJ1-1	.
CASSPLRALNTGELFF	TGTGCCAGCAGCCCCTTGAGAGCTCTCAACACCGGGGAGCTGTTTTTT	.	TRBV5-6	TRBJ2-2	.
CASSMVLGPDTGYTF	TGTGCCAGTAGTATGGTGCTGGGGCCTGACACAGGCTACACCTTC	.	TRBV19	TRBJ1-2	once
CASSFTIAGEETQYF	TGCGCCAGCAGCTTTACCATAGCGGGGGAAGAGACCCAGTACTTC	TRBD2	TRBV5-1	TRBJ2-5	.